This T cell receptor (beta chain) was recorded in a study of OX40 agonist ivuxolimab in advanced cancers. Germline loops: CDR1 SGHDN, CDR2 FVKESK. This CDR3 comprises 15 residues. Trimming removed 0 bases at V and 4 bases at J, with 11 bases between. Measured with immunoSEQ multiplex PCR; TCRdb has only the in-frame clones, and not every one. The sample gives about 60,000 clones, roughly nine tenths of which show up once; 11% to 15% is in the top ten. Sequencing was performed on CD4+ or CD8+ T cells sorted from blood, taken in a trial of the OX40 agonist ivuxolimab. The chain links TRBV14 to TRBJ2-3; the D call may be TRBD1 or TRBD2 (6 bases each). The receptor was isolated from an adult with an advanced solid tumor such as melanoma, head and neck, liver or kidney cancer. CDR3 nucleotide sequence: TGTGCCAGCAGCCAAGACAGGGGAGGTGCAGATACGCAGTATTTT. Translated: CASSQDRGGADTQYF.